This T cell receptor (beta chain) comes out of a study of blood T cell repertoires in COVID-19. Overall study context: The United States, Italy and Spain supplied acute and convalescent COVID-19 samples. T cells, B-cell-depleted T cells, or PBMCs provided the cDNA or gDNA that served as material.

This clone was recorded once. The CDR3 contains 15 residues. Between the trimmed V and J ends, which lost 5 bases and 4 bases, there was a span of 16 bases. Germline assignment: CDR1 SEHNR and CDR2 FQNEAQ (reference sequence). This table comes from immunoSEQ multiplex PCR, and its TCRdb copy is limited to in-frame clones, with some not included. This sample yields around 69,000 clones, of which approximately 89% are seen a single time; roughly 4.5% belongs to the top ten. This sequence originates from a woman aged 50 to 60 with active COVID-19. The genes are TRBV7-9 and TRBJ2-3; a weak D match, TRBD2 (5 bases). The sample comprised peripheral blood. The CDR3 nucleotides are TGTGCCAGCAGCCTGGATGGGCTAGCAGCAGATACGCAGTATTTT. This translates into CASSLDGLAADTQYF.